The TCR beta chain under discussion was sequenced for a study of cytomegalovirus exposure and HLA in healthy donors. Study details: Out of 150 million to 200 million T cells, an earlier analysis found fewer than 140 million unique TCR beta sequences in total. Whole-study results and caveats: The Asian-associated ancestry cluster reportedly had fewer N-insertions than the roughly 670-donor mean in a later analysis. TCR beta sequences reportedly predicted the HLA-A and HLA-B alleles of most subjects accurately.

The PCR used 60 Vbeta and 13 Jbeta primers. As processed by the authors: Later reanalysis found 70 million to 95 million unique TCR beta chains, approximately 11 million of them shared. TCRdb's table, derived via immunoSEQ multiplex PCR, lists solely in-frame clones and lacks some. That table supplies the V and J calls and clone size; D and trimming were determined from the DNA. Of more than 90,000 clones listed, 65% to 90% were seen once; the top ten hold roughly 4%. A remark on this clone: Its target is not known.

The germline CDR1 and CDR2 sequences are SGHTA and FQGNSA. The CDR3 consists of 12 residues. V lost 5 bases to trimming and J lost 9 bases, with 11 bases between them. What was sequenced was PBMCs. This sequence joins TRBV7-2 and TRBJ2-4; unclear D gene. This TCR was recovered from a woman in her seventies in good health and CMV-seropositive. The CDR3 nucleotides are TGTGCCAGCAGCCTCCGACAAGGCATTCAGTACTTC. It translates to CASSLRQGIQYF.